These T cell receptor beta chains were read from a single sample in a study of T cell changes during pregnancy in multiple sclerosis. Profiling relied on immunoSEQ multiplex PCR, and the TCRdb table lists in-frame clones only, not all of them. The table has under 100,000 clones, about 94% seen once. The source material was peripheral blood, sampled in the third trimester of pregnancy. These receptors were collected from a female donor with multiple sclerosis, enrolled in a pregnancy study. The CDR3 runs from the conserved cysteine through the conserved F or W. The D gene is left open where the match is weak. Not all rows give a size; the values are once, few, many and, for expanded clones, a class.

J,size,D,V,DNA,CDR3
TRBJ1-4,NA,NA,TRBV10-3,TGTGCCATCAGTGCCTGGGTGGGAGCTAATGAAAAACTGTTTTTT,CAISAWVGANEKLFF
TRBJ1-1,NA,NA,TRBV4-1,TGCGCCAGCAGCCAAGGGGGCCCTGAAGCTTTCTTT,CASSQGGPEAFF
TRBJ1-1,NA,NA,TRBV19,TGTGCCAGTAGTATCGGGGAGAACACTGAAGCTTTCTTT,CASSIGENTEAFF
TRBJ2-5,NA,TRBD2,TRBV7-6,TGTGCCAGCAGCTCCTCCCCTGGAGCGGGGGGCCGGTACTTC,CASSSSPGAGGRYF
TRBJ1-2,NA,NA,TRBV7-2,TGTGCCAGCACCCAGTGGGGGGGCTTCGATGGCTACACCTTC,CASTQWGGFDGYTF
TRBJ2-5,NA,TRBD2,TRBV6-1,TGTGCCAGCAGTGACGGGGGACTAGCGGGGTACGAGACCCAGTACTTC,CASSDGGLAGYETQYF
TRBJ1-1,NA,NA,TRBV18,TGTGCCAGCTCACCAGGCGGCCTGGGCGGAGGGACTGAAGCTTTCTTT,CASSPGGLGGGTEAFF
TRBJ2-7,once,TRBD1,TRBV18,TGTGCCAGCTCACCGGGACAGGGTTTCATCGAGCAGTACTTC,CASSPGQGFIEQYF
TRBJ1-3,NA,TRBD1,TRBV10-3,TGTGCCATCAGTGAGCGGGACAGGGCTGGAAACACCATATATTTT,CAISERDRAGNTIYF
TRBJ2-7,NA,TRBD1,TRBV2,TGTGCCAGCAGTGAAGACACAGGGGGTCTGCTCGAGGAGCAGTACTTC,CASSEDTGGLLEEQYF
TRBJ2-2,NA,NA,TRBV5-6,TGTGCCAGCAGCTTGGAGGTGAGGAGTAACACCGGGGAGCTGTTTTTT,CASSLEVRSNTGELFF
TRBJ1-1,NA,NA,TRBV27,TGTGCCAGCAGTTTCGAGGGTAGCACTGAAGCTTTCTTT,CASSFEGSTEAFF
TRBJ2-7,NA,TRBD1,TRBV4-1,TGCGCCAGCAGCCAAACCGGGACAGGGATTGACGAGCAGTACTTC,CASSQTGTGIDEQYF
TRBJ1-6,NA,NA,TRBV10-3,TGTGCCATCAGTAGTACTGGAACAGGCTCCTATAATTCACCCCTCCACTTT,CAISSTGTGSYNSPLHF
TRBJ2-2,NA,NA,TRBV7-9,TGTGCCAGCAACTTCCAAGAGACCGGGGAGCTGTTTTTT,CASNFQETGELFF
TRBJ1-5,NA,TRBD1,TRBV6-6,TGTGCCAGCAGAGAGGACAGGGGCAATCAGCCCCAGCATTTT,CASREDRGNQPQHF
TRBJ1-2,NA,NA,TRBV6-1,TGTGCCAGCAGTGAGTTTGGGAGCTATGGCTACACCTTC,CASSEFGSYGYTF
TRBJ2-1,NA,TRBD2,TRBV19,TGTGCCAGTAGTGGGCGGGGGGGCTACAATGAGCAGTTCTTC,CASSGRGGYNEQFF
TRBJ1-5,NA,TRBD1,TRBV4-2,TGTGCCAGCAGCCAGGCCCGGGACAGGGGTGGGCAGCCCCAGCATTTT,CASSQARDRGGQPQHF
TRBJ1-1,NA,NA,TRBV5-1,TGCGCCAGCAGCTCTGGAGTTGGTCCTGCACGGAAAGCTTTCTTT,CASSSGVGPARKAFF
TRBJ2-7,NA,TRBD2,TRBV27,TGTGCCAGCAGCCTCCTGGGGGCGGCTAGCGGGATCTCCGAGCAGTACTTC,CASSLLGAASGISEQYF
TRBJ2-5,NA,NA,TRBV7-9,TGTGCCAGCAGCTCAGTGGACTCACAAGAGACCCAGTACTTC,CASSSVDSQETQYF
TRBJ2-3,NA,TRBD1,TRBV2,TGTGCCAGCGGAGAAGGGGACAGCCGCACAGATACGCAGTATTTT,CASGEGDSRTDTQYF
TRBJ1-2,NA,TRBD1,TRBV15,TGTGCCACCAGCAGAGACCTGACAGGGGACTATGGCTACACCTTC,CATSRDLTGDYGYTF
TRBJ1-1,NA,TRBD1,TRBV7-2,TGTGCCAGCAGCACCGGGACAGGGCAGGGAGCTTTCTTT,CASSTGTGQGAFF
TRBJ1-4,NA,NA,TRBV6-1,TGTGCCAGCAGTGTCCTACAAAACACCCGGGGTGAAAAACTGTTTTTT,CASSVLQNTRGEKLFF
TRBJ1-1,NA,NA,TRBV14,TGTGCCAGCAGCCAAGTCGGGGGGGGGCCGAGAGCTTTCTTT,CASSQVGGGPRAFF
TRBJ2-3,NA,TRBD2,TRBV5-4,TGTGCCAGCAGGTGGACTAGCGGGGAGACAGATACGCAGTATTTT,CASRWTSGETDTQYF
TRBJ1-1,NA,NA,TRBV4-2,TGTGCCAGCAGCCAAGACTCTACAGGGTGGAGCACTGAAGCTTTCTTT,CASSQDSTGWSTEAFF
TRBJ2-2,NA,TRBD1,TRBV5-5,TGTGCCAGCAGCTTGGAACAGGGGGTAGGGGAGCTGTTTTTT,CASSLEQGVGELFF
TRBJ2-7,once,NA,TRBV9,TGTGCCAGCAGTCCACCCGGGACACCCTACGAGCAGTACTTC,CASSPPGTPYEQYF
TRBJ2-7,NA,TRBD1,TRBV29-1,TGCAGCGTTGTAAATCCGGGACAGGATTCCTACGAGCAGTACTTC,CSVVNPGQDSYEQYF
TRBJ2-5,once,NA,TRBV7-2,TGTGCCAGCAGCTCGGACAACCCTCAAGAGACCCAGTACTTC,CASSSDNPQETQYF
TRBJ2-1,once,NA,TRBV7-3,TGTGCCAGCAGCTTAAGTATTCGGAATGAGCAGTTCTTC,CASSLSIRNEQFF
TRBJ2-2,NA,TRBD2,TRBV29-1,TGCAGCGTAGCGGGGGAATCCCGGCGGGAGCTGTTTTTT,CSVAGESRRELFF
TRBJ2-1,NA,NA,TRBV7-7,TGTGCTAGCAGCCTATCTGGTGGCGGGGATTACAATGAGCAGTTCTTC,CASSLSGGGDYNEQFF
TRBJ1-2,NA,TRBD1,TRBV6-4,TGTGCCAGCAGCCCGGGGGACAGGGTAGGCTACACCTTC,CASSPGDRVGYTF
TRBJ2-5,NA,TRBD2,TRBV30,TGTGCCTGGACTCCGGGGGGGGAGACCCAGTACTTC,CAWTPGGETQYF
TRBJ1-2,NA,NA,TRBV7-2,TGTGCCAGCAGCGGACACTCCGGACAGCTCAACTATGGCTACACCTTC,CASSGHSGQLNYGYTF
TRBJ1-1,once,NA,TRBV4-1,TGCGCCAGCAGCCAAGACGCCGCCAGGGTGTACACTGAAGCTTTCTTT,CASSQDAARVYTEAFF